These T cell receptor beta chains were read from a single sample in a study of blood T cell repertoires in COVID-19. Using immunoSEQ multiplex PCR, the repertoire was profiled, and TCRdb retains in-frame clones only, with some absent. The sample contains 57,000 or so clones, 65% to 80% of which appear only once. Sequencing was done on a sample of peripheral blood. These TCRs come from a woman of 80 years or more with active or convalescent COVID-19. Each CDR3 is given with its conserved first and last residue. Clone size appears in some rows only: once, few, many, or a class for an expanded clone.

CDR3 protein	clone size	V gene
CASSLRTGRDEQFF	few	TRBV3-1/TRBV3-2
CASSSDRTENEKLFF	once	TRBV7-9
CASSLRQGGLSSGNTIYF	-	TRBV6-6
CAWSSPLPYGYTF	-	TRBV30
CASSVAATMQSGELFF	-	TRBV9
CASSRGQGALYEQYF	-	TRBV13
CASSLVAGGNYEQYF	-	TRBV5-1
CASTTGGANGYNSPLHF	-	TRBV19
CASSREGFSKNIQYF	-	TRBV2
CAISFGLAEADTQYF	-	TRBV10-3
CASSLGRQGHTEAFF	-	TRBV5-5
CASSQGALRLYF	-	TRBV3-1/TRBV3-2
CASSSGLNSPLHF	-	TRBV7-9
CASSSSGTYNEQFF	-	TRBV11-3
CASSKDSLLPQHF	-	TRBV21-1
CASSLGLAGPPSYEQYF	medium-sized	TRBV5-6
CASSPGQGWGEQFF	few	TRBV7-9
CASSSLTSGKQETQYF	-	TRBV19
CASSTTGGRSYEQYF	-	TRBV19